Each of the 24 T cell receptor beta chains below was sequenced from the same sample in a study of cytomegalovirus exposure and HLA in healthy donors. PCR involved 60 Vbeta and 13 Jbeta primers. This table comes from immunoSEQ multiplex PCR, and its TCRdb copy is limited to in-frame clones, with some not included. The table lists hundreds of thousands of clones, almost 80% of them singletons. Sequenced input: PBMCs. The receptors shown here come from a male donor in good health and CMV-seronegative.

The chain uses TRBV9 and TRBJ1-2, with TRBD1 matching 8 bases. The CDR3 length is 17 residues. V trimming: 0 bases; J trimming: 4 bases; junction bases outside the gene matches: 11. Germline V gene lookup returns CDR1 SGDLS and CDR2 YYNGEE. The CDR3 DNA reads TGTGCCAGCAGCGTAGCTCGGGACAGGACAAAAGCCTATGGCTACACCTTC. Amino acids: CASSVARDRTKAYGYTF.

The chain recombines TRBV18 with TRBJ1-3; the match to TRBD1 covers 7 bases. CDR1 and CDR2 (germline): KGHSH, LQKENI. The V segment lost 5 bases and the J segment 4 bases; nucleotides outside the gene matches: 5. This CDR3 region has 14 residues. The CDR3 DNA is TGTGCCAGCTCAACGACAGGGCGGGGAAACACCATATATTTT. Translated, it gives CASSTTGRGNTIYF.

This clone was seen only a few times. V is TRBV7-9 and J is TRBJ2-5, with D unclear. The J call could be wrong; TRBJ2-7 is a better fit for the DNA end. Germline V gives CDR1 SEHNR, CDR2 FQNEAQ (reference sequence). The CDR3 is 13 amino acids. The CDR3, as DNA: TGTGCCAGCAATCCGGCGGCCGGCTACGAGCAGTACTTC. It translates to CASNPAAGYEQYF.

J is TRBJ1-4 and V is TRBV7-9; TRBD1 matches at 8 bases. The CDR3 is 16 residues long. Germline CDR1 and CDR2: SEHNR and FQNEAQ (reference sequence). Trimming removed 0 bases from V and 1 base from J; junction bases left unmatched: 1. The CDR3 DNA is TGTGCCAGCAGCTTAGCCGGACAGGGAACTAATGAAAAACTGTTTTTT. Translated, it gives CASSLAGQGTNEKLFF.

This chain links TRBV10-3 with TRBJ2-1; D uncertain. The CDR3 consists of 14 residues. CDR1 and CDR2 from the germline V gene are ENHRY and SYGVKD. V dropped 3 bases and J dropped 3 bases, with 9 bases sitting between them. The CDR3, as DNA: TGTGCCATCAGTGATGGAAACTACTACAATGAGCAGTTCTTC. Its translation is CAISDGNYYNEQFF.

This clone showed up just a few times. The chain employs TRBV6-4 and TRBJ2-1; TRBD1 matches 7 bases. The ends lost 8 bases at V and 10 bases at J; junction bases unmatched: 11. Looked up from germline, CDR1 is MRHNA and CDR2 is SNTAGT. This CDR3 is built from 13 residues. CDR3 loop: CASGQTGKYEQFF. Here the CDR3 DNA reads TGTGCCAGCGGACAGACAGGGAAATACGAGCAGTTCTTC.

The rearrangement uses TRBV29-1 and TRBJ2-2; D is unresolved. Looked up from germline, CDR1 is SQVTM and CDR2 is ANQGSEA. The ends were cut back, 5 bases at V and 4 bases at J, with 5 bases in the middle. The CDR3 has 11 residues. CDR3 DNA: TGCAGCGTTACAGCCACCGGGGAGCTGTTTTTT. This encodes CSVTATGELFF.

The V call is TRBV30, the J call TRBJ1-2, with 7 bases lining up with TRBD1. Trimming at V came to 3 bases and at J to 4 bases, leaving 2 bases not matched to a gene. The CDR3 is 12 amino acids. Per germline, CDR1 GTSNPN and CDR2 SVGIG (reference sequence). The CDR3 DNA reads TGTGCCTGGAGGGGACAGTTCTATGGCTACACCTTC. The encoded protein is CAWRGQFYGYTF.

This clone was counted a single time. The CDR3 loop reads CASSRTPYNEQFF. The CDR3 DNA is TGTGCCAGCAGCAGGACTCCTTACAATGAGCAGTTCTTC. The genes are TRBV7-8 and TRBJ2-1; D is possibly TRBD2 (5 bases). V lost 5 bases to trimming and J lost 4 bases, with 9 bases between them. Germline CDR1 SGHVS, CDR2 FQNEAQ. The CDR3 runs 13 residues.

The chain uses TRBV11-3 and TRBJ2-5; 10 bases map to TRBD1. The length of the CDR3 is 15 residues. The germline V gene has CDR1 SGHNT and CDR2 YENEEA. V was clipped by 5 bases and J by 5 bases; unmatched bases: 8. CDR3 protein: CASSRRQGAYETQYF. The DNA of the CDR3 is TGTGCCAGCAGCCGCCGACAGGGGGCGTATGAGACCCAGTACTTC.

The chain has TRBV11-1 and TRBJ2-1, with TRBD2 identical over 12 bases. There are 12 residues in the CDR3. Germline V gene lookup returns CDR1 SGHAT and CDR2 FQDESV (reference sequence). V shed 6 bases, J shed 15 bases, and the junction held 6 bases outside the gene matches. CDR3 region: CASSRLAGALFF. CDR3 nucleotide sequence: TGTGCCAGCAGTCGACTAGCGGGGGCTCTGTTCTTC.

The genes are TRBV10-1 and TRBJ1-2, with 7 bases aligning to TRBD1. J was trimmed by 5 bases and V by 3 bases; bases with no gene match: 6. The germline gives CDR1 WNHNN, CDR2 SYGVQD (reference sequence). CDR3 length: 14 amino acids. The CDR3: CASSEAGGGYGYTF. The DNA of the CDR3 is TGCGCCAGCAGTGAAGCAGGGGGAGGATATGGCTACACCTTC.

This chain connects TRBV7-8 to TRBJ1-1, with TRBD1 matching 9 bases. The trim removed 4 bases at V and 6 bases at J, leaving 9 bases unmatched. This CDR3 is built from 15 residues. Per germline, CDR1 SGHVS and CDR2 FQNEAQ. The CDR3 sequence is CASSSWTGVRAEAFF. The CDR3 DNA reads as TGTGCCAGCAGCTCCTGGACAGGGGTAAGGGCTGAAGCTTTCTTT.

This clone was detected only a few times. The chain's CDR3 is CASSLGQGTATNEKLFF. In nucleotides, the CDR3 is TGTGCCAGCAGCCTAGGACAGGGGACTGCAACTAATGAAAAACTGTTTTTT. The V and J genes are TRBV11-2 and TRBJ1-4; 9 positions match TRBD1. CDR3 length: 17 amino acids. J gave up 0 bases and V 5 bases, and 7 bases lay outside the gene matches. CDR1 and CDR2 (germline): SGHAT, FQNNGV.

The CDR3 sequence: CASSQGRGRTDTQYF. CDR3 nucleotide sequence: TGCGCCAGCAGCCAAGGCAGGGGGCGAACAGATACGCAGTATTTT. V gene TRBV4-3 combines with J gene TRBJ2-3; 8 bases agree with TRBD1. The J segment lost 3 bases and the V segment lost 1 base, leaving 3 bases of the junction unmatched. This CDR3 spans 15 amino acids. Per the germline V gene, CDR1 is LGHNA and CDR2 is YSLEER.

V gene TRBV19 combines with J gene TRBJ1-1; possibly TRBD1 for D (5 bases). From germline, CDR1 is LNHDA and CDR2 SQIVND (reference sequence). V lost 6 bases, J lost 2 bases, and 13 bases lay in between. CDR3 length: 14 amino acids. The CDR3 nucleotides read TGTGCCAGTAGAGTGGGGCAGGTAAACACTGAAGCTTTCTTT. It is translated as CASRVGQVNTEAFF.

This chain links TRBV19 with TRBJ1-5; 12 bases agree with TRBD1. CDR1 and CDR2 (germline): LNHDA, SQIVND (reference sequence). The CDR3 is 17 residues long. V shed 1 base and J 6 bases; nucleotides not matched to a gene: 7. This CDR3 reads CASSIGRGQGAGQPQHF. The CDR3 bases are TGTGCCAGTAGTATAGGCAGGGGACAGGGGGCTGGTCAGCCCCAGCATTTT.

DNA for the CDR3: TGCGCCAGCAGCCCGGCCGGGACAGGCTCGTTCGTCTATGGCTACACCTTC. Its protein is CASSPAGTGSFVYGYTF. The chain combines TRBV4-3 with TRBJ1-2; 8 positions agree with TRBD1. The CDR3 has 17 residues. The V segment lost 4 bases and the J segment 4 bases; nucleotides outside the gene matches: 14. Germline assignment: CDR1 LGHNA and CDR2 YSLEER.

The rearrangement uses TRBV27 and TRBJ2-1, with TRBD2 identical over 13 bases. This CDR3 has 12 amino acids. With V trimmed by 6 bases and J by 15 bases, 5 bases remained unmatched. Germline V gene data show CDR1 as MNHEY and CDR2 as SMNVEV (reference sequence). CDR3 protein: CASSRTSGRGFF. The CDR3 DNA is TGTGCCAGCAGCAGGACTAGCGGGAGAGGGTTCTTC.

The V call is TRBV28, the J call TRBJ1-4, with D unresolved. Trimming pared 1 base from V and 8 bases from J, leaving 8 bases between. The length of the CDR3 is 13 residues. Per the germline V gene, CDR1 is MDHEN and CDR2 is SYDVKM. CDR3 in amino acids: CASSLLAAEKLFF. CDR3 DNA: TGTGCCAGCAGTTTATTGGCGGCAGAAAAACTGTTTTTT. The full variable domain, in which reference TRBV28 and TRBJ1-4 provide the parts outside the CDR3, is DVKVTQSSRYLVKRTGEKVFLECVQDMDHENMFWYRQDPGLGLRLIYFSYDVKMKEKGDIPEGYSVSREKKERFSLILESASTNQTSMYLCASSLLAAEKLFFGSGTQLSVL.

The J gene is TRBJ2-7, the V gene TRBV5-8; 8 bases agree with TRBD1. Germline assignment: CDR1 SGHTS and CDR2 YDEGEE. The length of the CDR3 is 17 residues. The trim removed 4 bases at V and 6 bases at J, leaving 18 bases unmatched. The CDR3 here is CASSKSGTGWVRREQYF. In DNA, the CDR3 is TGTGCCAGCAGCAAGTCCGGGACAGGCTGGGTGAGGCGCGAGCAGTACTTC. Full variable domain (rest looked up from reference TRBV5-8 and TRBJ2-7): EAGVTQSPTHLIKTRGQQATLRCSPISGHTSVYWYQQALGLGLQFLLWYDEGEERNRGNFPPRFSGRQFPNYSSELNVNALELEDSALYLCASSKSGTGWVRREQYFGPGTRLTVT.

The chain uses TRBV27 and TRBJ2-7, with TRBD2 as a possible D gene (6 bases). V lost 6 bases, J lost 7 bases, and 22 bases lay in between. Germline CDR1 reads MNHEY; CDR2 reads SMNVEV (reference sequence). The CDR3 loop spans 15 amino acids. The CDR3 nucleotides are TGTGCCAGCAGATTAACCCGCGGGGCTGTAAGGGAGCAGTACTTC. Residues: CASRLTRGAVREQYF.

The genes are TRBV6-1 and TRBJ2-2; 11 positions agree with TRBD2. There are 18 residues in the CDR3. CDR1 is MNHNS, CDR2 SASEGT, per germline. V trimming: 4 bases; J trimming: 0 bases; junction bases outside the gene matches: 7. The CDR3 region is CASSALAGAGTNTGELFF. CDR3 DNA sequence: TGTGCCAGCAGTGCACTAGCGGGAGCCGGTACGAACACCGGGGAGCTGTTTTTT.

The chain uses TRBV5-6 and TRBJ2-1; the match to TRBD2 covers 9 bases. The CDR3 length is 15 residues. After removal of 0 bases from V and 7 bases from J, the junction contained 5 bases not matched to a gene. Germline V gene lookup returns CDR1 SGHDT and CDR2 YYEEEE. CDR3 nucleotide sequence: TGTGCCAGCAGCTTGGTGGGCGGGGGGGGGAATGAGCAGTTCTTC. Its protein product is CASSLVGGGGNEQFF.